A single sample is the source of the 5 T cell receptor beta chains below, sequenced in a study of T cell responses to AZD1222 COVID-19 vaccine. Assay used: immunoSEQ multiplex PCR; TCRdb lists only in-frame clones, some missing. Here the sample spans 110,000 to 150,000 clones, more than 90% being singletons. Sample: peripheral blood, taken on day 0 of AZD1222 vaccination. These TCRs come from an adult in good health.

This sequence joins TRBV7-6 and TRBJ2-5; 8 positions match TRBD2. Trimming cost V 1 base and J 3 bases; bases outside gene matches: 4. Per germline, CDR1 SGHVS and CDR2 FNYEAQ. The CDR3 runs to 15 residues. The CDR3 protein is CASSLVARGEETQYF. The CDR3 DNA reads TGTGCCAGCAGCTTAGTTGCGCGGGGGGAAGAGACCCAGTACTTC.

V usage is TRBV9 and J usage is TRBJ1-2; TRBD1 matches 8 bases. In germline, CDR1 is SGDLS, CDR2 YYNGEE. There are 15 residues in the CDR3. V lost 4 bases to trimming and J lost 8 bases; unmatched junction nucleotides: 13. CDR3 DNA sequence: TGTGCCAGCAGCTCACAGAACGACAGGGGACGGGGCTACACCTTC. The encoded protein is CASSSQNDRGRGYTF.

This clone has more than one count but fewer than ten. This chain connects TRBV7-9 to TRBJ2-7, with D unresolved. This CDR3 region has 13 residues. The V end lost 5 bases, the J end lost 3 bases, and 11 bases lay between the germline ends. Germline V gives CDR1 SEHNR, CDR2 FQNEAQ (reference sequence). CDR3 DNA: TGTGCCAGCAGCCCAATTGTGGGCTACGAGCAGTACTTC. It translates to CASSPIVGYEQYF.

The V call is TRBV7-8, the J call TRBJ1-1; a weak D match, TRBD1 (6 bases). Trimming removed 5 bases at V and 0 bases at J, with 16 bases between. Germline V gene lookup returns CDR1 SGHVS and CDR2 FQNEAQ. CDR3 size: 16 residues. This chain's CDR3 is CASSPSGGGVNTEAFF. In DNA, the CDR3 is TGTGCCAGCAGCCCTAGTGGGGGCGGTGTGAACACTGAAGCTTTCTTT.

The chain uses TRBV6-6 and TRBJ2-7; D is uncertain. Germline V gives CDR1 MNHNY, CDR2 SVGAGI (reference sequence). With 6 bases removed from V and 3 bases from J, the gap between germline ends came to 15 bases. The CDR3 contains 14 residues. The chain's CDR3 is CASSHTMRFYEQYF. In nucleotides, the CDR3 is TGTGCCAGCAGCCATACCATGCGTTTCTACGAGCAGTACTTC.